This TCR beta chain derives from a study of graft-versus-host responses after intestinal transplantation. About the research overall: Induction with anti-thymocyte globulin, then tacrolimus and steroids for roughly 3 years, was given to all recipients.

Remarks on this clone: Its antigen is as yet unknown.

TCRdb's copy holds only in-frame clones and misses some; the assay was immunoSEQ multiplex PCR. The repertoire consists of around 99,000 clones, with more than 85% occurring once and the leading ten covering more than 1.5%. This clonotype was sampled from a human donor who received an intestinal transplant. Material: unstimulated CD8+ T cells sorted from spleen or lymph node cells, obtained before intestinal transplant.

The CDR3 reads CASSLAALLMGENTEAFF. Written as DNA, the CDR3 is TGTGCCAGCAGCTTAGCGGCCCTTCTAATGGGAGAAAACACTGAAGCTTTCTTT. The rearrangement links TRBV5-8 to TRBJ1-1; D not resolved. CDR1 and CDR2 from the germline V gene are SGHTS and YDEGEE. V shed 2 bases and J shed 2 bases, with 22 bases lying between them. The CDR3 sequence is 18 residues long.